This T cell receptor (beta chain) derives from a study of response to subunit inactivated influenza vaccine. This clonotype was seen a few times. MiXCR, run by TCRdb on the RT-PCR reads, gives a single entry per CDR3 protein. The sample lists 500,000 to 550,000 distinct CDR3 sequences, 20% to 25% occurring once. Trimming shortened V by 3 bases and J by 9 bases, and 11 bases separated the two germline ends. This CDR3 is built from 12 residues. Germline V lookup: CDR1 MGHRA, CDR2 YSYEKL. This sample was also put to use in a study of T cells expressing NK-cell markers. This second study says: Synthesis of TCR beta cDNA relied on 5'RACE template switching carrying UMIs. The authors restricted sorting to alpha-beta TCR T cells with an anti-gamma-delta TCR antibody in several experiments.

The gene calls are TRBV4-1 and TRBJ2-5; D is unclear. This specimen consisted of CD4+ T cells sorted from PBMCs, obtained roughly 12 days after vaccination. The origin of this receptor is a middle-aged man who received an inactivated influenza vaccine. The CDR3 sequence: CASSQAGWPQYF. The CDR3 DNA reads TGCGCCAGCAGCCAGGCCGGTTGGCCCCAGTACTTC.